This T cell receptor beta chain was captured by sequencing in a study of cytomegalovirus exposure and HLA in healthy donors. Study summary: The roughly 110 validation repertoires were reported in a later analysis to have been generated on the same platform as the roughly 670 first-cohort repertoires. General observations from the study: A subsequent analysis found that TCR clusters from the first cohort also tended to co-occur in the approximately 130 validation repertoires, with under 95% of cluster scores above 0.

The repertoire was sequenced with immunoSEQ multiplex PCR; TCRdb's copy has only in-frame clones and lacks some. The repertoire holds 71,000 or so clones, with around 95% as singletons. CDR1 is SGHNT and CDR2 is YENEEA in the germline V gene. Trimming stripped 0 bases from V and 5 bases from J, with 8 bases between. This CDR3 region has 13 residues. It was the approximately 110-subject validation cohort, separate from the approximately 700-subject first cohort, to which the donors belonged. Comment on this clone: Its antigen is not identified.

Sequencing used PBMCs. The TCR sequence derives from a man aged 18 to 30 in good health and CMV-seropositive. J is TRBJ2-7 and V is TRBV11-3; D not certain. The CDR3 sequence is CASSLDVRDEQYF. The CDR3 nucleotides are TGTGCCAGCAGCTTAGACGTTCGGGACGAGCAGTACTTC.